These 17 T cell receptor beta chains were sequenced from one sample in a study of blood T cells in healthy people across ages (dated by TCRdb to about 2015). Library method: 5' RACE. TCRdb records Illumina HiSeq 2500 as the sequencer. A second 7 to 11 cycle PCR used a sample-barcoded 5' primer and a J-beta primer mix. TCRdb handled the public reads itself, with Q25 trimming in fastp and clone calling in MiXCR, and kept productive beta chains. For every CDR3 protein sequence, its rows merge into one entry that carries the most common genes and DNA. This sample holds around 1.7 million distinct CDR3 sequences; roughly 27% were observed only once. The ten largest clones capture around 7.7% of the sample. The sequenced sample consisted of blood. These receptor sequences come from a woman aged 30 to 39 in good health.

This clonotype appeared a few times. This chain uses TRBV20-1 with TRBJ2-3; D perhaps matches TRBD2 (7 bases). The CDR3 is made up of 16 amino acids. The V end was cut by 0 bases, the J end by 1 base, with 14 bases between. Looked up from germline, CDR1 is DFQATT and CDR2 is SNEGSKA (reference sequence). The CDR3 sequence: CSARDGGGIGTDTQYF. The CDR3 nucleotides read TGCAGTGCTAGAGATGGGGGGGGCATAGGCACAGATACGCAGTATTTT.

This clonotype was picked up a small number of times. Written as DNA, the CDR3 is TGTGCCAGCAGTTTCCGGGACAGGGGGCAAGAGACCCAGTACTTC. Its protein product is CASSFRDRGQETQYF. The gene calls are TRBV28 and TRBJ2-5; 11 bases align to TRBD1. V lost 3 bases, J lost 2 bases, and 2 bases stayed unmatched. CDR1 and CDR2 (germline): MDHEN, SYDVKM. This CDR3 comprises 15 residues.

In its sample, this clonotype was seen many times. V usage is TRBV27 and J usage is TRBJ2-1; D is possibly TRBD1 (5 bases). The CDR3 runs 13 residues. Germline V gene data show CDR1 as MNHEY and CDR2 as SMNVEV (reference sequence). With 2 bases removed from V and 6 bases from J, the gap between germline ends came to 8 bases. Here the CDR3 DNA reads TGTGCCAGCAGTTTAGTAAGGGGCAATGAGCAGTTCTTC. Encoded protein: CASSLVRGNEQFF.

In this sample, this clonotype turned up many times. The gene calls are TRBV6-2 or TRBV6-3 and TRBJ2-7; TRBD1 is a possible D gene (6 bases). Trimming cost V 2 bases and J 4 bases, with 9 bases left between them. This CDR3 region has 13 residues. CDR1 is MNHEY and CDR2 is SVGEGT in the germline V gene. CDR3: CASSYERGYEQYF. DNA for the CDR3: TGTGCCAGCAGTTACGAGAGGGGGTACGAGCAGTACTTC.

The J gene is TRBJ2-1, the V gene TRBV9, with TRBD1 matching over 7 bases. Germline V CDR1 and CDR2: SGDLS, YYNGEE. The CDR3 loop spans 17 amino acids. The V segment lost 7 bases and the J segment 0 bases; nucleotides outside the gene matches: 13. CDR3 region: CASGNQQGSSSYNEQFF. In DNA, the CDR3 is TGTGCCAGCGGAAACCAACAGGGGTCGAGCTCCTACAATGAGCAGTTCTTC.

The V gene is TRBV29-1, the J gene TRBJ2-2, with a possible D match to TRBD2 (5 bases). Trimming shortened V by 4 bases and J by 3 bases, and 15 bases separated the two germline ends. Per germline, CDR1 SQVTM and CDR2 ANQGSEA. This CDR3 has 15 amino acids. The CDR3 spells CSVVANQADTGELFF. For the CDR3, the DNA is TGCAGCGTTGTAGCGAATCAGGCGGACACCGGGGAGCTGTTTTTT.

The table lists this clonotype with many counts. The chain combines TRBV7-3 with TRBJ2-1, with D possibly TRBD2 on 6 matching bases. This CDR3 comprises 15 residues. V lost 10 bases to trimming and J lost 0 bases, with 16 bases between them. Looked up from germline, CDR1 is SGHTA and CDR2 is FQGTGA. CDR3 coding DNA: TGTGCCACCCGGCGGGGCGATAGCTCCTACAATGAGCAGTTCTTC. It codes for CATRRGDSSYNEQFF.

This chain uses TRBV5-1 with TRBJ1-2, with D hard to call. CDR3 length: 14 residues. With 0 bases removed from V and 7 bases from J, the gap between germline ends came to 13 bases. Germline CDR1 is SGHRS and CDR2 is YFSETQ. The CDR3 protein is CASSLAGEAGGYTF. The CDR3 DNA reads as TGCGCCAGCAGCTTGGCCGGTGAGGCCGGTGGCTACACCTTC.

V and J are TRBV4-1 and TRBJ2-1, with D possibly being TRBD2 (6 bases). The V gene's germline CDR1 is MGHRA and CDR2 YSYEKL. This CDR3 spans 15 amino acids. V was clipped by 7 bases and J by 5 bases, with 18 bases between them. The CDR3 region is CASKPEGGLDNEQFF. DNA of the CDR3: TGCGCCAGCAAACCCGAGGGAGGTCTCGACAATGAGCAGTTCTTC.

This clonotype was counted a few times. The genes are TRBV20-1 and TRBJ1-2; D uncertain. The length of the CDR3 is 13 residues. Germline V gene data show CDR1 as DFQATT and CDR2 as SNEGSKA (reference sequence). V shed 6 bases and J shed 4 bases, with 15 bases lying between them. The CDR3 region has the DNA TGCAGTGCGCGTTCCGGGGTTATCTATGGCTACACCTTC. This gives the protein CSARSGVIYGYTF.

The count of this clonotype is one. The J gene is TRBJ2-7, the V gene TRBV13, with D tentatively TRBD2 (6 bases). The V and J ends lost 1 base and 7 bases respectively, with 23 bases between them. Germline V CDR1 and CDR2: PRHDT, FYEKMQ (reference sequence). This CDR3 is built from 17 residues. The DNA of the CDR3 is TGTGCCAGCAGCTTAGAGGAGGGGCCGCGACGGGGCAATGAGCAGTACTTC. Protein product: CASSLEEGPRRGNEQYF.

The rearrangement uses TRBV5-4 and TRBJ2-3; D perhaps matches TRBD2 (6 bases). The V gene lost 5 bases and the J gene lost 1 base, with 11 bases spanning the gap. CDR1 is SGHNT, CDR2 YYREEE, per germline (reference sequence). CDR3 length: 14 amino acids. This CDR3 is CASRDPSGTDTQYF. CDR3 DNA sequence: TGTGCCAGCAGAGACCCTAGCGGCACAGATACGCAGTATTTT.

V gene TRBV29-1 combines with J gene TRBJ2-1; D unresolved. V was cut by 3 bases and J by 0 bases, with 9 bases left in between. Germline V lookup: CDR1 SQVTM, CDR2 ANQGSEA. The CDR3 covers 14 residues. The CDR3 bases are TGCAGCGTTGATCTAAGGAGCTCCTACAATGAGCAGTTCTTC. Translating gives CSVDLRSSYNEQFF.

The sample holds a few counts of this clonotype. The chain couples TRBV29-1 to TRBJ2-7; D possibly uses TRBD1 or TRBD2 (5 bases each). Germline V gene data show CDR1 as SQVTM and CDR2 as ANQGSEA. V shed 6 bases and J shed 2 bases, with 14 bases lying between them. The length of the CDR3 is 13 residues. CDR3 residues: CSVYRDGPYEQYF. CDR3 in DNA: TGCAGCGTCTACCGGGACGGACCCTACGAGCAGTACTTC.

The chain has TRBV9 and TRBJ1-1, with no clear D. The CDR3 extends over 13 amino acids. The germline V and J ends were trimmed by 3 bases and 3 bases, with 9 bases remaining between them. Germline assignment: CDR1 SGDLS and CDR2 YYNGEE. Written as DNA, the CDR3 is TGTGCCAGCAGCGGAGGGCCGGACACTGAAGCTTTCTTT. As protein: CASSGGPDTEAFF.

About this clonotype: This sequence may be a read error, since a much larger clone differs from it by one base. J is TRBJ2-1 and V is TRBV20-1; 10 bases line up with TRBD2. CDR1 is DFQATT, CDR2 SNEGSKA, per germline (reference sequence). This CDR3 has 17 residues. The CDR3: CSARVASGREGYSEQFF. The CDR3 region has the DNA TGCAGTGCTAGAGTGGCTAGCGGGAGAGAGGGATACAGTGAGCAGTTCTTC.

This clonotype was detected ten times or more. This sequence joins TRBV20-1 and TRBJ2-1; D gene unclear. The CDR3 has 11 residues. Germline V gene data show CDR1 as DFQATT and CDR2 as SNEGSKA (reference sequence). CDR3 protein: CSVHGSDEQFF. CDR3 DNA sequence: TGCAGCGTCCACGGTAGTGATGAGCAGTTCTTC.